The sample holds a few counts of the clone carrying this T cell receptor (beta chain). This specimen comes from a study of T-cell reconstitution after alpha-beta-depleted transplantation in children. Preparation of the TCRbeta library used unique molecular identifiers. TCRdb independently ran MiXCR on the PCR reads; one entry per CDR3 protein. This sample has 490,000 or so distinct CDR3 sequences, with around 13% found just once. Per the germline V gene, CDR1 is SEHNR and CDR2 is FQNEAQ (reference sequence). The CDR3 is 14 amino acids. V was shortened by 5 bases and J by 7 bases, with 15 bases between the two germline ends.

J is TRBJ2-1 and V is TRBV7-9; D might be TRBD2 (5 bases). Sequencing used PBMCs from the stem cell graft donor, obtained from the stem cell graft. The source is a human donor who donated a stem cell graft to a child with combined immunodeficiency. Here the CDR3 reads CASSVVERWNEQFF. The DNA of the CDR3 is TGTGCCAGCAGCGTTGTGGAGCGGTGGAATGAGCAGTTCTTC.